A single sample gave rise to the 22 T cell receptor beta chains below, sequenced in a study of shared clonotypes between healthy human individuals. The repertoire was sequenced with immunoSEQ multiplex PCR; TCRdb's copy has only in-frame clones and lacks some. The table has nearly 1 million clones, 76% seen once. The specimen sequenced was memory CD4+ T cells sorted from blood. Described subset: CD45RA-negative fraction. The receptors were sampled from a man younger than 35 in good health.

The genes are TRBV7-2 and TRBJ2-5, with D unresolved. The CDR3 length is 16 residues. The V end lost 2 bases, the J end lost 5 bases, and 18 bases lay between the germline ends. From germline, CDR1 is SGHTA and CDR2 FQGNSA. The CDR3 protein is CASSLNTVGLGETQYF. The CDR3 DNA follows: TGTGCCAGCAGCTTAAATACGGTCGGCCTGGGGGAGACCCAGTACTTC.

As concerns this clone: A much larger clone differs by one base, so this may be a read error. The chain employs TRBV25-1 and TRBJ1-6; D possibly corresponds to TRBD1 (6 bases). Germline CDR1 is MGHDK and CDR2 is SYGVNS. The V gene lost 6 bases and the J gene lost 4 bases, with 7 bases spanning the gap. The CDR3 sequence is 13 residues long. The CDR3 bases are TGTGCCAGCAGGGACAGTTATAATTCACCCCTCCACTTT. This gives the protein CASRDSYNSPLHF.

The chain carries TRBV6-6 and TRBJ2-3, with D unresolved. V was pared by 2 bases and J by 4 bases, with 13 bases between. The CDR3 sequence is 15 residues long. In germline, CDR1 is MNHNY, CDR2 SVGAGI (reference sequence). The CDR3 region has the DNA TGTGCCAGCAGTTACGACCCGATAGGCGCAGATACGCAGTATTTT. Translated: CASSYDPIGADTQYF.

The chain uses TRBV6-5 and TRBJ1-6, with TRBD1 matching over 7 bases. J was trimmed by 11 bases and V by 2 bases; bases with no gene match: 9. Germline V CDR1 and CDR2: MNHEY, SVGAGI. The CDR3 spans 15 residues. The CDR3 DNA follows: TGTGCCAGCAGTTACCTATTCACAGGGGAGGCACCCCTCCACTTT. It translates to CASSYLFTGEAPLHF.

About this clone itself: The junction shows a germline mismatch at one end, possibly a read error. The chain uses TRBV7-7 and TRBJ1-1; D call uncertain. Germline V gene sequence: CDR1 SSHAT, CDR2 FNYEAQ (reference sequence). There are 13 residues in the CDR3. The chain's CDR3 is CASSRDWNTEAFF. The CDR3 DNA follows: TGTGCTAGCAGCCGTGACTGGAACACTGAAGCTTTCTTT.

This clone was seen just once. An end of the junction differs from the germline gene, which may be a read error. This chain links TRBV5-6 with TRBJ2-3, with 8 positions matching TRBD1. CDR1 SGHDT and CDR2 YYEEEE come from the germline V gene. The CDR3 extends over 12 amino acids. The CDR3 DNA follows: TGTGCCAGCAGCACGATGACAGGGGTTCTACATTTT. It translates to CASSTMTGVLHF.

The chain recombines TRBV30 with TRBJ1-5; tentatively, D is TRBD1 (6 bases). The germline V gene has CDR1 GTSNPN and CDR2 SVGIG (reference sequence). The CDR3 runs to 14 residues. Trimming removed 1 base from V and 7 bases from J, with 14 bases in between. CDR3 sequence reads: CAWSGITGKQPQHF. CDR3 nucleotides: TGTGCCTGGAGTGGAATAACAGGGAAACAGCCCCAGCATTTT.

This clone appeared a few times. The genes are TRBV20-1 and TRBJ2-3; no reliable D call. The germline CDR1 and CDR2 sequences are DFQATT and SNEGSKA (reference sequence). V was shortened by 8 bases and J by 6 bases, with 9 bases between the two germline ends. This CDR3 has 10 residues. The CDR3 DNA reads TGCAGTCCCCTATCTGATACGCAGTATTTT. Translation gives CSPLSDTQYF.

The V gene is TRBV7-9, the J gene TRBJ2-7; D remains unclear. CDR1 and CDR2 (germline): SEHNR, FQNEAQ (reference sequence). Deletions cut 3 bases from V and 3 bases from J, with 9 bases between. This CDR3 spans 13 amino acids. CDR3 in DNA: TGTGCCAGCAGCTTGAGCCCCCTCTACGAGCAGTACTTC. This gives the protein CASSLSPLYEQYF.

The J gene is TRBJ1-4, the V gene TRBV4-1, with D perhaps TRBD1 (5 bases). The CDR3 runs to 15 residues. Germline V gene sequence: CDR1 MGHRA, CDR2 YSYEKL. V dropped 1 base and J dropped 10 bases, with 16 bases sitting between them. DNA of the CDR3: TGCGCCAGCAGCCAAGTCCCCGACAGCGTGGGAAAACTGTTTTTT. Its protein is CASSQVPDSVGKLFF.

The rearrangement joins TRBV6-1 to TRBJ1-2; 9 positions match TRBD1. The length of the CDR3 is 15 residues. CDR1 is MNHNS and CDR2 is SASEGT in the germline V gene. V dropped 7 bases and J dropped 6; count of bases not matched to a gene: 12. CDR3 sequence reads: CASIITWTGVNGYTF. CDR3 nucleotides: TGTGCCAGCATAATCACTTGGACAGGGGTAAATGGCTACACCTTC.

The chain uses TRBV11-2 and TRBJ2-2; TRBD1 is a possible D gene (6 bases). Germline loops: CDR1 SGHAT, CDR2 FQNNGV. V was cut by 0 bases and J by 7 bases, with 15 bases left in between. The CDR3 runs to 16 residues. The CDR3 is CASSLDQGKFGGELFF. The CDR3 region has the DNA TGTGCCAGCAGCTTAGACCAGGGGAAGTTTGGCGGGGAGCTGTTTTTT.

The chain recombines TRBV7-9 with TRBJ2-5; D assignment may be TRBD1 or TRBD2 (5 bases each). The CDR3 runs 13 residues. Germline V lookup: CDR1 SEHNR, CDR2 FQNEAQ (reference sequence). Trimming removed 8 bases from V and 2 bases from J, with 12 bases in between. CDR3 residues: CASAPGRQETQYF. In DNA, the CDR3 is TGTGCCAGCGCCCCGGGACGGCAAGAGACCCAGTACTTC.

On this clone: Other nucleotide sequences in the sample specify the same CDR3. The V gene is TRBV7-9, the J gene TRBJ2-1; no reliable D call. The CDR3 totals 11 residues. The ends were cut back, 3 bases at V and 7 bases at J, with 4 bases in the middle. Germline-derived CDR1 and CDR2 are SEHNR and FQNEAQ (reference sequence). The CDR3 sequence: CASSLGNEQFF. The CDR3 bases are TGTGCCAGCAGCTTGGGGAATGAGCAGTTCTTC.

The chain employs TRBV5-1 and TRBJ1-1; D remains unclear. V was pared by 1 base and J by 5 bases, with 12 bases between. CDR3 size: 14 residues. Germline CDR1 reads SGHRS; CDR2 reads YFSETQ. For the CDR3, the DNA is TGCGCCAGCAGCTTGCAAGTCTATGGGACTGAAGCTTTCTTT. Its translation: CASSLQVYGTEAFF.

The gene calls are TRBV6-1 and TRBJ1-2; D is unresolved. The germline V gene encodes CDR1 MNHNS and CDR2 SASEGT. V lost 10 bases and J lost 2, with 11 bases in between. The CDR3 spans 12 residues. The chain's CDR3 is CAIGFGNYGYTF. CDR3 in DNA: TGTGCCATCGGTTTTGGGAACTATGGCTACACCTTC.

As for this clone: The same CDR3 also results from other DNA sequences found in this sample. CDR3 sequence: CAWSTRGGNQPQHF. For the CDR3, the DNA is TGTGCCTGGAGTACCAGGGGCGGCAATCAGCCCCAGCATTTT. This chain connects TRBV30 to TRBJ1-5; possibly TRBD1 for D (6 bases). The V end was cut by 2 bases, the J end by 2 bases, with 10 bases between. This CDR3 spans 14 amino acids. CDR1 and CDR2 from the germline V gene are GTSNPN and SVGIG (reference sequence).

This sequence joins TRBV5-4 and TRBJ1-2; TRBD1 is a possible D gene (5 bases). CDR1 and CDR2 from the germline V gene are SGHNT and YYREEE (reference sequence). Trimming stripped 4 bases from V and 7 bases from J, with 20 bases between. The CDR3 extends over 15 amino acids. The CDR3 DNA reads as TGTGCCAGCAGCCAGTCGGCGTCAGGGCTCGGTGGCTACACCTTC. Amino acids: CASSQSASGLGGYTF.

This chain joins TRBV6-5 and TRBJ2-7, with D maybe TRBD2 (5 bases). V lost 4 bases and J 0 bases, leaving 13 bases between the germline ends. The CDR3 spans 15 residues. CDR1 MNHEY and CDR2 SVGAGI come from the germline V gene. CDR3 coding DNA: TGTGCCAGCAGTTCCGGACTTGCGTACTCCTACGAGCAGTACTTC. It codes for CASSSGLAYSYEQYF.

This chain uses TRBV11-2 with TRBJ2-1, with 9 bases lining up with TRBD2. CDR3 length equals 14 residues. V shed 6 bases and J 6 bases; nucleotides not matched to a gene: 6. Per germline, CDR1 SGHAT and CDR2 FQNNGV. Here the CDR3 DNA reads TGTGCCAGCAGGGAGCGGGGGGCGAGCAATGAGCAGTTCTTC. Translating it yields CASRERGASNEQFF. Using reference TRBV11-2 and TRBJ2-1 for the parts outside the CDR3, the full variable domain is EAGVAQSPRYKIIEKRQSVAFWCNPISGHATLYWYQQILGQGPKLLIQFQNNGVVDDSQLPKDRFSAERLKGVDSTLKIQPAKLEDSAVYLCASRERGASNEQFFGPGTRLTVL.

This clone was seen a few times. The chain is built from TRBV5-6 and TRBJ1-1; 10 nucleotides agree with TRBD1. The V gene's germline CDR1 is SGHDT and CDR2 YYEEEE. The trim removed 4 bases at V and 0 bases at J, leaving 6 bases unmatched. The CDR3 is 16 amino acids. CDR3 region: CASSGDRGRVNTEAFF. CDR3 bases: TGTGCCAGCAGCGGCGACAGGGGGCGCGTGAACACTGAAGCTTTCTTT.

The chain couples TRBV5-1 to TRBJ1-2; D not certain. CDR3 length: 12 amino acids. V was trimmed by 2 bases and J by 8 bases, leaving 10 bases between them. Per the germline V gene, CDR1 is SGHRS and CDR2 is YFSETQ. The CDR3 bases are TGCGCCAGCAGCTTTGGGCAAAGCGGCTACACCTTC. It is translated as CASSFGQSGYTF.